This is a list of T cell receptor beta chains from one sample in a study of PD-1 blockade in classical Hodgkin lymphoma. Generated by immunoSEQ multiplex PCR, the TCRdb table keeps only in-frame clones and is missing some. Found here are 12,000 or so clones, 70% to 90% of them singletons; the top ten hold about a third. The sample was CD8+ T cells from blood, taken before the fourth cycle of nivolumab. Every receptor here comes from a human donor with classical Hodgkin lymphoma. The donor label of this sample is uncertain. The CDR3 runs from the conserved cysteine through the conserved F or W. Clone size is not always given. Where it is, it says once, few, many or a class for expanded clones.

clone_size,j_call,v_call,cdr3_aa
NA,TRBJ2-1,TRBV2,CASSEGLGRGNEQFF
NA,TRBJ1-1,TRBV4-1,CASSQEEGQVNTEAFF
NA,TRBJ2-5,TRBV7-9,CASSPGGGPETQYF
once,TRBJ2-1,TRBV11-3,CASSLAGTSGVYNEQFF
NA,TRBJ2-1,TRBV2,CASLGHNEQFF
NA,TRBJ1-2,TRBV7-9,CASSFDDRGANYGYTF
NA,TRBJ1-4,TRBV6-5,CASSYLAGTTSEKLFF
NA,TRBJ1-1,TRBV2,CASSEGGDSTEAFF
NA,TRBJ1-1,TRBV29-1,CSVTDRLNTEAFF
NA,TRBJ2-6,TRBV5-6,CASSPPGSSGANVLTF
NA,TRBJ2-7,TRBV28,CASSLLWGEQYF
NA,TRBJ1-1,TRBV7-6,CASSQGGTEAFF
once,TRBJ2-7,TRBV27,CASSDGNYEQYF
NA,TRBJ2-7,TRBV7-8,CASSLHRGPSYEQYF
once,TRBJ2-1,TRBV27,CASKDRPYNEQFF
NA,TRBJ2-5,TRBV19,CASSIKAGGETQYF
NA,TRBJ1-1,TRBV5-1,CASSWNGAVNTEAFF
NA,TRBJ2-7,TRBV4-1,CASSQENRESYEQYF
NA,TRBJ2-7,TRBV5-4,CASSSQGVWDEQYF
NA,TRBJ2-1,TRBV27,CASSLTRLANNEQFF
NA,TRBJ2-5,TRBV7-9,CASTPAARGIETQYF
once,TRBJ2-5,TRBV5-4,CASSLGGVGTQETQYF
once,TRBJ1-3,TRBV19,CASSTGTAGNTIYF
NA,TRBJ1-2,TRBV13,CASSEQGFYGYTF
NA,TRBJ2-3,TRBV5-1,CASSLMVRGTDTQYF
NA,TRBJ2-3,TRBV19,CASRAASGGNTDTQYF
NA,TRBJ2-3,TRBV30,CAWSAGTGGTDTQYF
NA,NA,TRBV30,CAWSWQGGAYEQYF
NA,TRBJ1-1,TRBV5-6,CASSFLTGDTEAFF
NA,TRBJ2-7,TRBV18,CASSPDIERELYEQYF
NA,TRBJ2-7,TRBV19,CASSLAASYEQYF
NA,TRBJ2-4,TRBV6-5,CASSYSSGEALNIQYF
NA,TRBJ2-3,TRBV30,CAWSGGLADSTDTQYF
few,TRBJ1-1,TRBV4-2,CASSQDHTTEAFF
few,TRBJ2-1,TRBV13,CASSPRWTAGTNEQFF
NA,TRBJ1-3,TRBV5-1,CASSLGPGYSGNTIYF
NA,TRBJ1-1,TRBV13,CASSRIGEGYTEAFF
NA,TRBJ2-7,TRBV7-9,CASSLMDEQYF
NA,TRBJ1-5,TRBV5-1,CASRPSGTGGYQPQHF
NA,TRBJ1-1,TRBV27,CASSLNPNMNTEAFF
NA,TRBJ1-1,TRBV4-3,CASSQLAGEDTEAFF